Following are 12 T cell receptor beta chains from one sample sequenced in a study of blood T cell repertoires in COVID-19. TCRdb's table, derived via immunoSEQ multiplex PCR, lists solely in-frame clones and lacks some. The sample lists 360,000 or so clones, about 90% occurring once. The material sequenced was peripheral blood. The receptors shown here come from a man in his late teens or twenties with active or convalescent COVID-19.

Only one count was recorded for this clone. The chain couples TRBV18 to TRBJ2-1; D is unclear. V was cut by 3 bases and J by 3 bases, with 6 bases left in between. This CDR3 region has 13 residues. Germline V CDR1 and CDR2: KGHSH, LQKENI. CDR3 region: CASSPNNYNEQFF. The CDR3 DNA reads as TGTGCCAGCTCACCGAACAACTACAATGAGCAGTTCTTC.

This clone was detected only once. The chain joins TRBV7-2 to TRBJ2-7, with TRBD1 as a possible D gene (5 bases). CDR3 length equals 17 residues. Germline loops: CDR1 SGHTA, CDR2 FQGNSA. Trimming stripped 4 bases from V and 0 bases from J, with 19 bases between. The DNA for the CDR3 is TGTGCCAGCAGCTCCTCCCCCCGGACACAGAGCTCCTACGAGCAGTACTTC. The encoded protein is CASSSSPRTQSSYEQYF.

This sequence joins TRBV7-2 and TRBJ1-1; D not certain. The V and J ends lost 3 bases and 2 bases respectively, with 10 bases between them. The CDR3 spans 14 residues. Looked up from germline, CDR1 is SGHTA and CDR2 is FQGNSA. CDR3 amino acids: CASSFRGGNTEAFF. The CDR3 nucleotides are TGTGCCAGCAGCTTCCGAGGCGGTAACACTGAAGCTTTCTTT. Complete variable domain (other parts from reference TRBV7-2 and TRBJ1-1): GAGVSQSPSNKVTEKGKDVELRCDPISGHTALYWYRQSLGQGLEFLIYFQGNSAPDKSGLPSDRFSAERTGGSVSTLTIQRTQQEDSAVYLCASSFRGGNTEAFFGQGTRLTVV.

The chain employs TRBV28 and TRBJ1-1; 10 nucleotides match TRBD1. Trimming cost V 5 bases and J 1 base; bases outside gene matches: 10. The CDR3 sequence is 17 residues long. Germline CDR1 reads MDHEN; CDR2 reads SYDVKM. The DNA for the CDR3 is TGTGCCAGCAGTCGAACCGGGACAGGGGCATGGAACACTGAAGCTTTCTTT. Translating gives CASSRTGTGAWNTEAFF.

V gene TRBV28 combines with J gene TRBJ1-2, with TRBD1 matching over 9 bases. The CDR3 totals 15 residues. Germline V gives CDR1 MDHEN, CDR2 SYDVKM. V dropped 6 bases and J dropped 1; count of bases not matched to a gene: 6. CDR3 sequence reads: CASRGQGPNNYGYTF. DNA for the CDR3: TGTGCCAGCAGGGGACAGGGCCCCAATAACTATGGCTACACCTTC.

The rearrangement joins TRBV5-1 to TRBJ2-7; 11 nucleotides line up with TRBD2. J gave up 0 bases and V 0 bases, and 11 bases lay outside the gene matches. Looked up from germline, CDR1 is SGHRS and CDR2 is YFSETQ. The CDR3 length is 19 residues. The CDR3 here is CASSLEPTSTSGGSYEQYF. CDR3 nucleotides: TGCGCCAGCAGCTTGGAACCCACCTCAACTAGCGGGGGCTCCTACGAGCAGTACTTC.

V is TRBV7-2 and J is TRBJ2-7; D gene unclear. With 6 bases removed from V and 1 base from J, the gap between germline ends came to 10 bases. This CDR3 is 13 amino acids long. Looked up from germline, CDR1 is SGHTA and CDR2 is FQGNSA. CDR3 loop: CASRQTSSYEQYF. Written as DNA, the CDR3 is TGTGCCAGCAGACAAACAAGTTCCTACGAGCAGTACTTC.

The V gene is TRBV5-1, the J gene TRBJ2-1; TRBD2 agrees at 14 bases. Germline V gene lookup returns CDR1 SGHRS and CDR2 YFSETQ. Germline trimming cut 4 bases from V and 7 bases from J; bases unmatched to any gene: 13. The length of the CDR3 is 18 residues. DNA for the CDR3: TGCGCCAGCAGCCGACTAGCGGGAGGGCCTACTTATTTGAATGAGCAGTTCTTC. This codes for CASSRLAGGPTYLNEQFF.

A few counts support this clone. The chain recombines TRBV11-2 with TRBJ2-7; D unresolved. V lost 5 bases to trimming and J lost 6 bases, with 8 bases between them. Germline CDR1 reads SGHAT; CDR2 reads FQNNGV. The CDR3 extends over 11 amino acids. CDR3 sequence reads: CASSHSLEQYF. The CDR3 DNA sequence: TGTGCCAGCAGCCACTCCCTCGAGCAGTACTTC.

The chain recombines TRBV20-1 with TRBJ1-2, with unresolved D. Trimming took off 3 bases at V and 4 bases at J, with 6 bases between the two ends. The CDR3 is made up of 11 amino acids. The germline CDR1 and CDR2 sequences are DFQATT and SNEGSKA (reference sequence). The CDR3 reads CSARPGYGYTF. CDR3 nucleotides: TGCAGTGCTAGGCCGGGCTATGGCTACACCTTC.

This chain joins TRBV19 and TRBJ1-4; 9 bases align to TRBD1. Trimming at V came to 2 bases and at J to 8 bases, leaving 3 bases not matched to a gene. Germline V CDR1 and CDR2: LNHDA, SQIVND (reference sequence). The CDR3 sequence is 14 residues long. The CDR3 protein is CASSITTGGEKLFF. DNA for the CDR3: TGTGCCAGTAGTATAACGACAGGGGGAGAAAAACTGTTTTTT.

The CDR3 reads CASSFGRTYEQYF. The CDR3 nucleotides are TGTGCCAGCAGCTTCGGCAGGACCTACGAGCAGTACTTC. The chain uses TRBV5-4 and TRBJ2-7, with D hard to call. Deletions cut 2 bases from V and 2 bases from J, with 8 bases between. Looked up from germline, CDR1 is SGHNT and CDR2 is YYREEE (reference sequence). The CDR3 consists of 13 residues.